This TCR beta chain was found in a study of identical twins. Findings and limits, study-wide: The conclusions drew on cross-sectional statistical analysis instead of tracking the same donors. In beta out-of-frame sequences, the excess sharing between twins was weaker. With abundant cord blood beta clonotypes, insertions were fewer; memory repertoires showed no such pattern.

This clonotype was seen at least ten times. Its antigen is currently unknown. It was template switching that added a universal primer site, and there were unique molecular identifiers on the cDNA. TCRdb independently ran MiXCR on the 5' RACE reads; one entry per CDR3 protein. The sample has just under 650,000 distinct CDR3 sequences, just over 7% seen once; the top ten hold over 1.5%. V gave up 1 base and J gave up 9 bases, with 13 bases separating them. Germline V lookup: CDR1 SEHNR, CDR2 FQNEAQ (reference sequence). This CDR3 region has 14 residues. These sequences were also reported in another study, on yellow fever vaccine responses in identical twins.

The rearrangement joins TRBV7-9 to TRBJ2-1, with unresolved D. The specimen sequenced was PBMCs. This sequence originates from a woman aged 18-30 years in good health. Written as DNA, the CDR3 is TGTGCCAGCAGCTTAGTTGGCCTAGTCAGTGAGCAGTTCTTC. As protein: CASSLVGLVSEQFF.